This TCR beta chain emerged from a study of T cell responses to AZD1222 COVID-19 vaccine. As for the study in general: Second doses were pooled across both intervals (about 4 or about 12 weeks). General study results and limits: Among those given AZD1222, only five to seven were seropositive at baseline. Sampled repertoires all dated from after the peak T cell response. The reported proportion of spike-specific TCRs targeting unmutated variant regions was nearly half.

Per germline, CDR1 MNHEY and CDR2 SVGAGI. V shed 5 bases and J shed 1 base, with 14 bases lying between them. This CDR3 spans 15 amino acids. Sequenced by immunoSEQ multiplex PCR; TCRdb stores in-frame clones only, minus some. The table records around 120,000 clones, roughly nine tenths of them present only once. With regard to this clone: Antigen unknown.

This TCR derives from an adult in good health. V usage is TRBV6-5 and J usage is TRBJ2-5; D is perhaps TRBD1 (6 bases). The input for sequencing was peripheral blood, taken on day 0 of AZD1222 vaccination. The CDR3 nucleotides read TGTGCCAGCAGTCAACCGGGACAACCCCAAGAGACCCAGTACTTC. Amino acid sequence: CASSQPGQPQETQYF.